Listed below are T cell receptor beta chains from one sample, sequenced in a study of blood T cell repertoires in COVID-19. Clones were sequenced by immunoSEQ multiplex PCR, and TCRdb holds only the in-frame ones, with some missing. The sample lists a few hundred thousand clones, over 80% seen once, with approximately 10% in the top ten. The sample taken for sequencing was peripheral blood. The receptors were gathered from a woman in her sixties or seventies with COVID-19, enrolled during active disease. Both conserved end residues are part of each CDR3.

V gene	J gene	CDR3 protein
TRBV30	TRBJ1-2	CAWSVLAGGYGYTF
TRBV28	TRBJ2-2	CASRLAGGSGELFF
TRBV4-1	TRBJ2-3	CASSRLGLAEKRTDTQYF
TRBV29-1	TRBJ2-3	CSSRTGLDTQYF
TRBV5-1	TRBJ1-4	CASSSTGKTNEKLFF
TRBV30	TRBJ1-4	CAWSPGVNEKLFF
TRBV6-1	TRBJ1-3	CASSERPFSGGNTIYF
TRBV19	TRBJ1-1	CASSTPRTGKRAFF
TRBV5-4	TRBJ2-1	CASSFQGSSYNEQFF
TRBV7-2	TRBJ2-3	CASGRAGDTQYF
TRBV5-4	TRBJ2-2	CASRSDPGQVNTGELFF